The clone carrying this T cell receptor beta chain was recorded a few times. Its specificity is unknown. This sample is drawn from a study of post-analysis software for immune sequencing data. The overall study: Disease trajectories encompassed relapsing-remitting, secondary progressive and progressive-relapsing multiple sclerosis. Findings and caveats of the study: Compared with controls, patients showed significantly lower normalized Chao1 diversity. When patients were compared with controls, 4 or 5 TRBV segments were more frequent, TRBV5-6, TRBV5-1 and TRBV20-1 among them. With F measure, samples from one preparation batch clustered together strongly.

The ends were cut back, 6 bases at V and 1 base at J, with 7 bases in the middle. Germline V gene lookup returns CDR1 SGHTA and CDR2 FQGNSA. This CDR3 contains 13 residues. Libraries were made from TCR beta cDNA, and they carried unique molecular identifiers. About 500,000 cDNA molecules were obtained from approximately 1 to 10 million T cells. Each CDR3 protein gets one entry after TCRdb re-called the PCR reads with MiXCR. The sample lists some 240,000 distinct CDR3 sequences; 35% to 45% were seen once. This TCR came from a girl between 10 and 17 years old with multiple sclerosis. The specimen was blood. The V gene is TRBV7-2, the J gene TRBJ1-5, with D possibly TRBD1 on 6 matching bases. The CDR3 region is CASSGQSNQPQHF. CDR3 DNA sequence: TGTGCCAGCAGTGGACAGAGCAATCAGCCCCAGCATTTT.